A single sample is the source of the 16 T cell receptor beta chains below, sequenced in a study of cytomegalovirus exposure and HLA in healthy donors. In the PCR, 60 Vbeta and 13 Jbeta primers were used. Data came from immunoSEQ multiplex PCR; TCRdb stores just in-frame clones and leaves some out. Its clone listing holds approximately 130,000 clones. The sample consisted of PBMCs. Receptors originate from a woman in her sixties or seventies in good health and CMV-seronegative.

This chain uses TRBV6-1 with TRBJ1-1; D unresolved. V was clipped by 3 bases and J by 7 bases, with 18 bases between them. Germline V gene lookup returns CDR1 MNHNS and CDR2 SASEGT. The CDR3 spans 15 residues. CDR3 nucleotide sequence: TGTGCCAGCAGTGATCCCGCTTTGGCCCTCAGTGAAGCTTTCTTT. Translating gives CASSDPALALSEAFF.

J is TRBJ1-6 and V is TRBV2; D ambiguous. This CDR3 comprises 13 residues. Germline V CDR1 and CDR2: SNHLY, FYNNEI. V was clipped by 8 bases and J by 9 bases, with 14 bases between them. The CDR3 is CASCGAVASPLHF. The CDR3 DNA reads as TGTGCCAGCTGCGGCGCGGTGGCTTCACCCCTCCACTTT.

This chain uses TRBV5-1 with TRBJ2-4; D remains ambiguous. CDR1 is SGHRS and CDR2 is YFSETQ in the germline V gene. The CDR3 has 12 residues. V lost 4 bases and J lost 7, with 9 bases in between. The CDR3, as DNA: TGCGCCAGCAGCAGTACTCGTAACATTCAGTACTTC. Residues: CASSSTRNIQYF.

The V gene is TRBV5-1, the J gene TRBJ2-1, with 7 bases matching TRBD1. The V gene end was trimmed by 0 bases and the J gene end by 6 bases; junction bases not matched to a gene: 6. The germline CDR1 and CDR2 sequences are SGHRS and YFSETQ. The CDR3 contains 15 residues. CDR3: CASSLGDRVLNEQFF. DNA of the CDR3: TGCGCCAGCAGCTTGGGTGACAGGGTGCTCAATGAGCAGTTCTTC.

J is TRBJ2-7 and V is TRBV28, with a possible D match to TRBD2 (6 bases). V lost 6 bases and J lost 4, with 19 bases in between. The CDR3 is 15 residues long. CDR1 is MDHEN and CDR2 is SYDVKM in the germline V gene. CDR3 region: CASRTPGPGVYEQYF. The CDR3 DNA follows: TGTGCCAGCAGAACCCCGGGTCCGGGGGTATACGAGCAGTACTTC.

On this clone: The junction does not match germline at one end; this may be a read error. V is TRBV7-7 and J is TRBJ2-6; possibly TRBD1 for D (5 bases). The germline CDR1 and CDR2 sequences are SSHAT and FNYEAQ (reference sequence). This CDR3 spans 15 amino acids. The CDR3 region has the DNA TGTGCTAGCAGCCCCGACAGATCTGGGGCCAACGTCCTGACTTTC. Its protein is CASSPDRSGANVLTF.

The chain has TRBV5-1 and TRBJ2-7, with 10 positions matching TRBD2. This CDR3 is 16 amino acids long. The germline gives CDR1 SGHRS, CDR2 YFSETQ. Trimming removed 3 bases from V and 2 bases from J; junction bases left unmatched: 8. The CDR3 nucleotides are TGCGCCAGCAGCTGGACACTAGCGGGACCGCCCTACGAGCAGTACTTC. Residues: CASSWTLAGPPYEQYF.

The chain uses TRBV19 and TRBJ1-5; D uncertain. CDR3 size: 15 residues. CDR1 is LNHDA and CDR2 is SQIVND in the germline V gene (reference sequence). V dropped 8 bases and J dropped 6 bases, with 20 bases sitting between them. CDR3 in DNA: TGTGCCAGTTCTATCTCGCACGTCGGGGTTCAGCCCCAGCATTTT. Its translation is CASSISHVGVQPQHF.

The chain combines TRBV6-5 with TRBJ2-7, with D maybe TRBD2 (5 bases). Trimming pared 5 bases from V and 2 bases from J, leaving 13 bases between. The length of the CDR3 is 14 residues. CDR1 is MNHEY, CDR2 SVGAGI, per germline. The CDR3 region has the DNA TGTGCCAGCAGTGACCCTAGCAGTGCCTACGAGCAGTACTTC. This sequence encodes CASSDPSSAYEQYF.

The chain recombines TRBV5-5 with TRBJ2-4, with 8 bases matching TRBD1. Per the germline V gene, CDR1 is SGHKS and CDR2 is YYEKEE (reference sequence). V lost 4 bases, J lost 7 bases, and 7 bases stayed unmatched. This CDR3 is built from 14 residues. The DNA of the CDR3 is TGTGCCAGCAGCCCCCGGACAGGGATTAACATTCAGTACTTC. This sequence encodes CASSPRTGINIQYF. Using reference TRBV5-5 and TRBJ2-4 for the parts outside the CDR3, the full variable domain is DAGVTQSPTHLIKTRGQQVTLRCSPISGHKSVSWYQQVLGQGPQFIFQYYEKEERGRGNFPDRFSARQFPNYSSELNVNALLLGDSALYLCASSPRTGINIQYFGAGTRLSVL.

The gene calls are TRBV6-5 and TRBJ2-7; 9 bases map to TRBD2. The V gene's germline CDR1 is MNHEY and CDR2 SVGAGI. The J segment lost 3 bases and the V segment lost 2 bases, leaving 5 bases of the junction unmatched. There are 15 residues in the CDR3. CDR3 coding DNA: TGTGCCAGCAGTTACGTGGCGGGAGGGATCTACGAGCAGTACTTC. Translation gives CASSYVAGGIYEQYF.

This rearrangement joins TRBV18 to TRBJ2-7, with 10 bases fitting TRBD2. The CDR3 totals 13 residues. CDR1 is KGHSH, CDR2 LQKENI, per germline. V lost 3 bases, J lost 5 bases, and 1 base stayed unmatched. CDR3 loop: CASSPGLANEQYF. DNA of the CDR3: TGTGCCAGCTCACCGGGACTAGCGAACGAGCAGTACTTC.

The J gene is TRBJ2-7, the V gene TRBV6-5; 7 positions agree with TRBD2. The germline CDR1 and CDR2 sequences are MNHEY and SVGAGI. The CDR3 totals 14 residues. V shed 5 bases, J shed 5 bases, and the junction held 9 bases outside the gene matches. CDR3 region: CASSQLAKGHEQYF. The DNA of the CDR3 is TGTGCCAGCAGTCAACTAGCGAAGGGGCACGAGCAGTACTTC.

The V and J genes are TRBV6-1 and TRBJ1-1; TRBD1 matches 7 bases. The CDR3 extends over 14 amino acids. V lost 2 bases, J lost 11 bases, and 11 bases stayed unmatched. The germline gives CDR1 MNHNS, CDR2 SASEGT. DNA for the CDR3: TGTGCCAGCAGTGAACCAGAGAGGGGGCGCCGGGCTTTCTTT. As protein: CASSEPERGRRAFF.

This rearrangement joins TRBV6-1 to TRBJ2-7; D possibly corresponds to TRBD2 (5 bases). V shed 4 bases and J shed 2 bases, with 12 bases lying between them. Germline-derived CDR1 and CDR2 are MNHNS and SASEGT. CDR3 length: 14 residues. CDR3 DNA sequence: TGTGCCAGCAGTGTCCGCCCGGGGACCTACGAGCAGTACTTC. It is translated as CASSVRPGTYEQYF.

Points on this clone: The sample carries other DNA sequences with the same CDR3. The V call is TRBV5-1, the J call TRBJ2-7; D is perhaps TRBD1 (5 bases). Trimming took off 1 base at V and 3 bases at J, with 5 bases between the two ends. CDR3 length: 12 amino acids. Germline V lookup: CDR1 SGHRS, CDR2 YFSETQ. This chain's CDR3 is CASSLQGYEQYF. The CDR3 DNA follows: TGCGCCAGCAGCTTGCAGGGCTACGAGCAGTACTTC.